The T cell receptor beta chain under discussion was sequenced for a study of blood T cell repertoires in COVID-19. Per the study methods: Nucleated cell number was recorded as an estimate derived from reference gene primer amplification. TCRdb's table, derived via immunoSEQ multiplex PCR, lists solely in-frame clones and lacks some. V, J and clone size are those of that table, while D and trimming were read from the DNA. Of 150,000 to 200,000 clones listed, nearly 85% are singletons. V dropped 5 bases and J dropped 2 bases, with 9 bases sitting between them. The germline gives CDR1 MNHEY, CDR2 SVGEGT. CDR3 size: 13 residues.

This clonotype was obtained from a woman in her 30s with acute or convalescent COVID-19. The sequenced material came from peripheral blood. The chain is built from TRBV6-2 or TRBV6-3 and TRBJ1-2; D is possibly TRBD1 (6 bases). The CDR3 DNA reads TGTGCCAGCAGTAAGACAGGAAACTATGGCTACACCTTC. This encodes CASSKTGNYGYTF.